This T cell receptor (beta chain) was identified in a study of shared clonotypes between healthy human individuals. The CDR3 length is 12 residues. The V gene's germline CDR1 is SGHNT and CDR2 YYREEE (reference sequence). V was pared by 1 base and J by 3 bases, with 5 bases between. Study-level points and caveats: Clonotype sharing among donors was thought likely to change with sequencing depth.

The assay was immunoSEQ multiplex PCR, and TCRdb's table has in-frame clones only and misses some. The sample carries 1.6 million or so clones, just under 99% recorded once. Notes on this clone: The antigen is unknown. Other DNA variants within this sample encode the same CDR3.

This TCR was recovered from a man aged 30 to 45 in good health. Sequencing was performed on naive CD4+ T cells sorted from blood. Regarding subset: CD45RA+ positively selected. V is TRBV5-4 and J is TRBJ2-7; no reliable D call. The CDR3 DNA sequence: TGTGCCAGCAGCTTGTTGGGCTACGAGCAGTACTTC. It translates to CASSLLGYEQYF.